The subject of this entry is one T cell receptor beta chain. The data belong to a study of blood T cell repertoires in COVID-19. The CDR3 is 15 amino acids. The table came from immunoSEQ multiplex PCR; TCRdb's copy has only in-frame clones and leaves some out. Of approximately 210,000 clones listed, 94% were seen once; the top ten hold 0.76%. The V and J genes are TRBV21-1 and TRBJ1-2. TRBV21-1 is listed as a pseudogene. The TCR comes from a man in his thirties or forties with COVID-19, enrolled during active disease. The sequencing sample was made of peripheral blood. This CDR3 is CASSSRNSWSTGYTF. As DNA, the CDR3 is TGTGCCAGCAGCTCTCGTAACTCTTGGAGTACTGGCTACACCTTC.